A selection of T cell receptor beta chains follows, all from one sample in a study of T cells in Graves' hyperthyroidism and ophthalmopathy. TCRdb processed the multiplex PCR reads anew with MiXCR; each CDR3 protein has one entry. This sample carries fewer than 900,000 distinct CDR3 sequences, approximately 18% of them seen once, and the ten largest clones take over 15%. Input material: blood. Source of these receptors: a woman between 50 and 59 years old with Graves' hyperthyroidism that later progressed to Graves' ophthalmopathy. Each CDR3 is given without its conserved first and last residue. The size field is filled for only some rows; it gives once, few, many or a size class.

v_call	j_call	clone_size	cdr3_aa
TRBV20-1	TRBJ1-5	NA	SARDGSLNDAYSNQPQH
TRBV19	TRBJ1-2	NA	ATSDYGYT
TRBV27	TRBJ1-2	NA	ASSFRSKDGYT
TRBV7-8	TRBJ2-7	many	ASTWGTESYEQY
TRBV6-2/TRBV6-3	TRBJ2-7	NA	ASSATGMPYEQY
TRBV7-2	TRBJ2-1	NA	ASSRGTSGRNNEQF
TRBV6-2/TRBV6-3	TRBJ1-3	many	ASSSSGGSGNTIY
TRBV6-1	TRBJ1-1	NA	ASSRPDGENTEAF
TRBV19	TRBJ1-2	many	ASSMGQGPNYGYT
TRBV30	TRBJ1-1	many	AWRVQGGTEAF
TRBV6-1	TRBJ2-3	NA	ASSEGTGSTDTQY
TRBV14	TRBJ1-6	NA	ASSQDRANNSPLH
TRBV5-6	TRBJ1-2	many	ASSLFVGQGDYT
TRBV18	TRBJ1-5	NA	ASSPEVFYGNQPQH
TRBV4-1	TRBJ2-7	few	ASSHPGRATYEQY
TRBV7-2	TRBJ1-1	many	ASSLGAGAF
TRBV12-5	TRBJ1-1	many	ASGGTGGGTEAF
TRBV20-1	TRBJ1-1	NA	SAKQVWNTEAF
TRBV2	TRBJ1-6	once	ASSTQGLNSPLH
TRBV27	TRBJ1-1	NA	ASSLDRDFTEAF
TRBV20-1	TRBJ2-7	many	SAQRPGTLSYEQY
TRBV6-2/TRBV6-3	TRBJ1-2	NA	ASKGTGGDYGYT
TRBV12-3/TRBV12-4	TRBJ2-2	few	AIEGADTGELF
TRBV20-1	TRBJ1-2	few	SATLNPGTGYGYT
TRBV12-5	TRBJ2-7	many	ASGPLTGEYYEQY
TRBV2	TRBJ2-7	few	ASKTAGGLYEQY
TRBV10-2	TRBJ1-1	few	ASRPMEGGGTEAF
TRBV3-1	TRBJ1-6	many	ASSLQGRNSPLH
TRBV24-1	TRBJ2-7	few	ATSDPKTVSYEQY
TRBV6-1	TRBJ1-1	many	ASSFVPRGRSTEAF
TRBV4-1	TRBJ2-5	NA	ASSQDGRGGETQY
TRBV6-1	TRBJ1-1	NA	ASKIPGMNTEAF
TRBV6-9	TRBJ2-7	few	ASSLTGGYSYEQY
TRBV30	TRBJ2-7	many	AWSVRGSFGSSYEQY
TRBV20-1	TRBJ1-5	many	SAPPPRQGVNSNQPQH
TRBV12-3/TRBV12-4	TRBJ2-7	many	ASTNSDGSYEQY
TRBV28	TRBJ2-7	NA	ASRSAGTSRYEQY
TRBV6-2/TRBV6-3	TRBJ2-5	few	ASRGRETQY
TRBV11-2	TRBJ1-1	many	ASSHRDRGLGFPNTEAF
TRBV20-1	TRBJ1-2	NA	SARDDRGGYGYT
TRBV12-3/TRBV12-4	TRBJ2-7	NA	ASSKTYEQY
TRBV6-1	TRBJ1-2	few	ASSPRGDGVYGYT